This is a list of T cell receptor beta chains from one sample in a study of cytomegalovirus exposure and HLA in healthy donors. TCRdb keeps only in-frame clones here, not all; method: immunoSEQ multiplex PCR. Here the sample spans approximately 260,000 clones, about 93% being singletons. Sequencing was done on a sample of PBMCs. These receptors all stem from a girl aged 2 to 10 in good health and CMV-seronegative. Both conserved end residues are part of each CDR3. Each record gives: clone size, D gene, V gene, J gene, CDR3 DNA, CDR3 protein. The D gene is left open where the match is weak. Clone size, where shown, is once, few, many, or a class for clones that have expanded.

clone_size: -; d_call: TRBD1; v_call: TRBV5-6; j_call: TRBJ2-7; cdr3_nt: TGTGCCAGCAGCTTCCTCGGGACAGGGTACTACGAGCAGTACTTC; cdr3_aa: CASSFLGTGYYEQYF
clone_size: -; d_call: TRBD1; v_call: TRBV6-1; j_call: TRBJ2-7; cdr3_nt: TGTGCCAGCAGTGAAGCGGTAGGTGACAGGGGGACCTACGAGCAGTACTTC; cdr3_aa: CASSEAVGDRGTYEQYF
clone_size: -; d_call: -; v_call: TRBV7-8; j_call: TRBJ2-7; cdr3_nt: TGTGCCAGCAGCTCCAATTACGAGCAGTACTTC; cdr3_aa: CASSSNYEQYF
clone_size: -; d_call: -; v_call: TRBV4-1; j_call: TRBJ2-2; cdr3_nt: TGCGCCAGCAGCCCGCCAGGGACCGGGGAGCTGTTTTTT; cdr3_aa: CASSPPGTGELFF
clone_size: once; d_call: TRBD1; v_call: TRBV23-1; j_call: TRBJ1-2; cdr3_nt: TGCGCCAGCATGGTGGATCGGCAGGGGGCTTGTAACTATGGCTACACCTTC; cdr3_aa: CASMVDRQGACNYGYTF
clone_size: -; d_call: TRBD2; v_call: TRBV7-2; j_call: TRBJ2-7; cdr3_nt: TGTGCCAGCAGCTCCGCTAGCGGGGCCTCCTACGAGCAGTACTTC; cdr3_aa: CASSSASGASYEQYF
clone_size: -; d_call: -; v_call: TRBV7-6; j_call: TRBJ1-1; cdr3_nt: TGTGCCAGCAGCTTAGGATCGGTTTCAGGGTACACTGAAGCTTTCTTT; cdr3_aa: CASSLGSVSGYTEAFF
clone_size: -; d_call: -; v_call: TRBV7-2; j_call: TRBJ2-3; cdr3_nt: TGTGCCAGCAAAAGACGGGGGGCCCTAGATACGCAGTATTTT; cdr3_aa: CASKRRGALDTQYF
clone_size: -; d_call: -; v_call: TRBV30; j_call: TRBJ1-4; cdr3_nt: TGTGCCTGGAGTGTGAGCGAAAAACTGTTTTTT; cdr3_aa: CAWSVSEKLFF
clone_size: -; d_call: TRBD2; v_call: TRBV5-4; j_call: TRBJ2-2; cdr3_nt: TGTGCCAGCAGCTGGGCGGGGGGGAGCGGCGGGGAGCTGTTTTTT; cdr3_aa: CASSWAGGSGGELFF
clone_size: once; d_call: TRBD2; v_call: TRBV5-6; j_call: TRBJ2-5; cdr3_nt: TGTGCCAGCAGCGGAACAAAAGCGGGGGGCCAGAGGGAGACCCAGTACTTC; cdr3_aa: CASSGTKAGGQRETQYF
clone_size: -; d_call: TRBD1; v_call: TRBV19; j_call: TRBJ1-1; cdr3_nt: TGTGCCAGTACCCGTAGGTGGACAGGGGGCGCGGACACTGAAGCTTTCTTT; cdr3_aa: CASTRRWTGGADTEAFF
clone_size: -; d_call: TRBD2; v_call: TRBV9; j_call: TRBJ2-3; cdr3_nt: TGTGCCAGCAGCTTAGCGGGGATTAGCACAGATACGCAGTATTTT; cdr3_aa: CASSLAGISTDTQYF
clone_size: -; d_call: TRBD1; v_call: TRBV6-5; j_call: TRBJ2-5; cdr3_nt: TGTGCCAGCAGTCGACAGGGCGATTCGGAGACCCAGTACTTC; cdr3_aa: CASSRQGDSETQYF
clone_size: -; d_call: TRBD2; v_call: TRBV27; j_call: TRBJ2-1; cdr3_nt: TGTGCCAGCAGTTTAAGGTTAGCGGGAGCCTACAATGAGCAGTTCTTC; cdr3_aa: CASSLRLAGAYNEQFF
clone_size: -; d_call: -; v_call: TRBV30; j_call: TRBJ1-1; cdr3_nt: TGTGCCTGGACTAGGACAAACACTGAAGCTTTCTTT; cdr3_aa: CAWTRTNTEAFF
clone_size: -; d_call: -; v_call: TRBV6-1; j_call: TRBJ1-1; cdr3_nt: TGTGCCAGCAGTGGGGAAGGGAGGTTGACTGAAGCTTTCTTT; cdr3_aa: CASSGEGRLTEAFF
clone_size: -; d_call: -; v_call: TRBV7-3; j_call: TRBJ1-2; cdr3_nt: TGTGCCAGCAGCTTAAGTCCGGAGGGTAGCTACACCTTC; cdr3_aa: CASSLSPEGSYTF
clone_size: -; d_call: TRBD1; v_call: TRBV7-9; j_call: TRBJ2-7; cdr3_nt: TGTGCCAGCGGAAGGCCGAACGGGACAGGGGGCTACGAGCAGTACTTC; cdr3_aa: CASGRPNGTGGYEQYF
clone_size: -; d_call: TRBD1; v_call: TRBV10-3; j_call: TRBJ1-2; cdr3_nt: TGTGCCATCAGCCGGGACAGTAACTATGGCTACACCTTC; cdr3_aa: CAISRDSNYGYTF
clone_size: -; d_call: -; v_call: TRBV9; j_call: TRBJ1-3; cdr3_nt: TGTGCCAGCAGCACAGGGACCGGAAACACCATATATTTT; cdr3_aa: CASSTGTGNTIYF
clone_size: once; d_call: -; v_call: TRBV6-5; j_call: TRBJ2-7; cdr3_nt: TGTGCCAGCAGAGAACGGGAGACCCGCGAGCAGTACTTC; cdr3_aa: CASRERETREQYF
clone_size: -; d_call: -; v_call: TRBV29-1; j_call: TRBJ2-7; cdr3_nt: TGCAGCGTTGAGCGGGCAGAGACCTACGAGCAGTACTTC; cdr3_aa: CSVERAETYEQYF